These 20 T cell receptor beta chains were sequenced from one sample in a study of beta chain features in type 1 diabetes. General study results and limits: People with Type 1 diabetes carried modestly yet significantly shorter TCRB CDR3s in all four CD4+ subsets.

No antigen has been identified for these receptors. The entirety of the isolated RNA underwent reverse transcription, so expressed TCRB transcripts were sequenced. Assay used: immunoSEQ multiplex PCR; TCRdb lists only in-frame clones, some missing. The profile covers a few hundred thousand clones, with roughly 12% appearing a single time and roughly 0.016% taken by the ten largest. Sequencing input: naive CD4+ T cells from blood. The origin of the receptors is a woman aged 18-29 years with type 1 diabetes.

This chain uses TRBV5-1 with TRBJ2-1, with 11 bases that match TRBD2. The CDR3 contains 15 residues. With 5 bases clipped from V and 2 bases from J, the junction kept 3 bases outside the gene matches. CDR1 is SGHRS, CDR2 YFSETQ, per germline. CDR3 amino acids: CASRTSGAPYNEQFF. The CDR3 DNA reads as TGCGCCAGCAGGACTAGCGGGGCTCCCTACAATGAGCAGTTCTTC.

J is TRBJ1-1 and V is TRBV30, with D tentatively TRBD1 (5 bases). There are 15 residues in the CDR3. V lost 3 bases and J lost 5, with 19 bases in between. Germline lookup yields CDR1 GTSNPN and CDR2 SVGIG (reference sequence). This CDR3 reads CAWRDVGWRGTEAFF. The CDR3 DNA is TGTGCCTGGAGGGATGTCGGCTGGCGGGGGACTGAAGCTTTCTTT.

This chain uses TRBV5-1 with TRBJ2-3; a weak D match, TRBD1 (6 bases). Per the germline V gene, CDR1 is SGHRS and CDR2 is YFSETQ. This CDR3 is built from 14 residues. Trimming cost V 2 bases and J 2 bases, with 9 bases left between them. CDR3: CASSFRQDTDTQYF. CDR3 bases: TGCGCCAGCAGCTTTCGACAGGACACAGATACGCAGTATTTT.

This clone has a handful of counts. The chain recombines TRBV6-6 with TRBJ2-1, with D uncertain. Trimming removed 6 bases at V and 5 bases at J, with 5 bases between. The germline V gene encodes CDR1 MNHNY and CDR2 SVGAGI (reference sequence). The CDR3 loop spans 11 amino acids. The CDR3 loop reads CASSQNNEQFF. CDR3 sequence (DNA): TGTGCCAGCAGCCAGAACAATGAGCAGTTCTTC.

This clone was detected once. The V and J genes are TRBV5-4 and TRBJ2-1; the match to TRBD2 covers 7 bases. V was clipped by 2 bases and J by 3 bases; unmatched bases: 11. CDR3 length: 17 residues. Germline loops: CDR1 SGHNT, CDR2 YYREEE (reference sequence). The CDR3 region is CASSLRGERPFYNEQFF. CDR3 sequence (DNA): TGTGCCAGCAGCTTACGGGGGGAGCGGCCCTTCTACAATGAGCAGTTCTTC.

CDR3 sequence (DNA): TGTGCCAGCAGCTCCGGGAGCGCGTACACTGAAGCTTTCTTT. Amino acid sequence: CASSSGSAYTEAFF. The V call is TRBV7-2, the J call TRBJ1-1; D unresolved. Per germline, CDR1 SGHTA and CDR2 FQGNSA. The CDR3 sequence is 14 residues long. V gave up 4 bases and J gave up 3 bases, with 12 bases separating them.

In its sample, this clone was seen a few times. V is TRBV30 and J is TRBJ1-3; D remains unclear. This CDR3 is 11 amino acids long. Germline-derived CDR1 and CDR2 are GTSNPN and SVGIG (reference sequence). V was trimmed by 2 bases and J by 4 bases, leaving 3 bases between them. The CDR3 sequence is CAWSRGNTIYF. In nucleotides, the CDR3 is TGTGCCTGGAGTCGGGGAAACACCATATATTTT. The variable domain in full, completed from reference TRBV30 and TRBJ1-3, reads SQTIHQWPATLVQPVGSPLSLECTVEGTSNPNLYWYRQAAGRGLQLLFYSVGIGQISSEVPQNLSASRPQDRQFILSSKKLLLSDSGFYLCAWSRGNTIYFGEGSWLTVV.

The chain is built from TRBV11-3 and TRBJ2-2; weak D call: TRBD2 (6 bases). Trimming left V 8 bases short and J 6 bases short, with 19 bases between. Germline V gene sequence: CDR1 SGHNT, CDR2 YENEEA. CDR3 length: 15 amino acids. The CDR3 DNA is TGTGCCAGCTGCTGCGTGGAGGGGCCAGCCGGGGAGCTGTTTTTT. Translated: CASCCVEGPAGELFF.

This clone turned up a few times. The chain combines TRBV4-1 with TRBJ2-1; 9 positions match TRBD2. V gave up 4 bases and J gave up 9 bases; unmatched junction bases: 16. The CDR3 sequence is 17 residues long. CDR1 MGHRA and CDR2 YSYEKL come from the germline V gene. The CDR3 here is CASSRPLLAGGPGEQFF. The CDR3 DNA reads TGCGCCAGCAGCCGCCCCCTCCTCGCGGGAGGGCCGGGTGAGCAGTTCTTC.

CDR3 bases: TGTGCCAGCAGCTTACTCACTACCCCGGGAGGACTACAAGAGACCCAGTACTTC. As protein: CASSLLTTPGGLQETQYF. The chain recombines TRBV5-6 with TRBJ2-5, with TRBD2 matching 7 bases. The CDR3 spans 18 residues. V trimming: 2 bases; J trimming: 2 bases; junction bases outside the gene matches: 15. The V gene's germline CDR1 is SGHDT and CDR2 YYEEEE.

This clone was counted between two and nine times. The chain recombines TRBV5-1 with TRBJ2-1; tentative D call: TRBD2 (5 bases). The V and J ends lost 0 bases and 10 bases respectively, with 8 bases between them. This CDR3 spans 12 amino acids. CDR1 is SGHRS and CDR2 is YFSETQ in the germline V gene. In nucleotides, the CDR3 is TGCGCCAGCAGCTTGGACCTAGCCGAGCAGTTCTTC. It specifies CASSLDLAEQFF.

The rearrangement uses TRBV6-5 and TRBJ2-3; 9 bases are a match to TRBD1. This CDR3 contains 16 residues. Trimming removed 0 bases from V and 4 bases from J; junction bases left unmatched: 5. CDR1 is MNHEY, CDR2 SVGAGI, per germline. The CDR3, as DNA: TGTGCCAGCAGTTACTCGGCCGGGACAGGGTCAGATACGCAGTATTTT. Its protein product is CASSYSAGTGSDTQYF.

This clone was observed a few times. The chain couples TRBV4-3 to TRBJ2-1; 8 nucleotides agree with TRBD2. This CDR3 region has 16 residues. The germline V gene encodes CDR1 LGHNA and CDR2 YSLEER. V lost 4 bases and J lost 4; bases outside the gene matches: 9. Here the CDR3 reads CASSRTGGGQYNEQFF. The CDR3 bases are TGCGCCAGCAGCCGGACCGGGGGGGGACAATACAATGAGCAGTTCTTC.

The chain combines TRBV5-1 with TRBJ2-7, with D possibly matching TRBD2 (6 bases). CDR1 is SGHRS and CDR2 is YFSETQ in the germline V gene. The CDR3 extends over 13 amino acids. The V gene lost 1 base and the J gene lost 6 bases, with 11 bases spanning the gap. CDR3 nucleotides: TGCGCCAGCAGCTTGTGGGGGGTCTCCGAGCAGTACGTC. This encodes CASSLWGVSEQYV.

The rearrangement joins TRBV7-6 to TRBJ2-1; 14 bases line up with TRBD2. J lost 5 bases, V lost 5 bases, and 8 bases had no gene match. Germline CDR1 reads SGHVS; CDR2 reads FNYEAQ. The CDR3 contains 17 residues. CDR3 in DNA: TGTGCCAGCAGCGCCAGACTAGCGGGAGGGAATCACAATGAGCAGTTCTTC. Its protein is CASSARLAGGNHNEQFF.

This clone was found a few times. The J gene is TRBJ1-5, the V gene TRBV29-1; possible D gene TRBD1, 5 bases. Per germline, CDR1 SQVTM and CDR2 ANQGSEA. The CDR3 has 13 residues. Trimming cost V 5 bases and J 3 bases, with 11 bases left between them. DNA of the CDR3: TGCAGCGTTAAGACAGAGCCCAATCAGCCCCAGCATTTT. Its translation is CSVKTEPNQPQHF.

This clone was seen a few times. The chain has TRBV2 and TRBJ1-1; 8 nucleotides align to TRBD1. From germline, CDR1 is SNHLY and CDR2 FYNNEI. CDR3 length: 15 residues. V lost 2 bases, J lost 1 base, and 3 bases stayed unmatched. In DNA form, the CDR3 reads TGTGCCAGCAGTGAATTAGGACAGGGGAACACTGAAGCTTTCTTT. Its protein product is CASSELGQGNTEAFF.

CDR3: CASSPAGVDGYTF. Here the CDR3 DNA reads TGTGCCAGCTCACCGGCAGGGGTTGATGGCTACACCTTC. The chain is built from TRBV18 and TRBJ1-2; D may be TRBD1 (6 bases). This CDR3 has 13 residues. Trimming stripped 3 bases from V and 6 bases from J, with 11 bases between. The V gene's germline CDR1 is KGHSH and CDR2 LQKENI.

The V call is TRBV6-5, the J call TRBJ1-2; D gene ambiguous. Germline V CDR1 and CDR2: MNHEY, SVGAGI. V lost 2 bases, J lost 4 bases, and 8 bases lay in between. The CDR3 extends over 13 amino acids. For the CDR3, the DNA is TGTGCCAGCAGTTACCTCAGAGGCTATGGCTACACCTTC. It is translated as CASSYLRGYGYTF.

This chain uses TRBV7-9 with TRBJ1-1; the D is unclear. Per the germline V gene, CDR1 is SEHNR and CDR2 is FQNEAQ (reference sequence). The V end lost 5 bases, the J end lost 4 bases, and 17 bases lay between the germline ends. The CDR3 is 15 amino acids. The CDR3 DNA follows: TGTGCCAGCAGCGCAGAGATGGGCCAAAGCACTGAAGCTTTCTTT. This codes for CASSAEMGQSTEAFF.